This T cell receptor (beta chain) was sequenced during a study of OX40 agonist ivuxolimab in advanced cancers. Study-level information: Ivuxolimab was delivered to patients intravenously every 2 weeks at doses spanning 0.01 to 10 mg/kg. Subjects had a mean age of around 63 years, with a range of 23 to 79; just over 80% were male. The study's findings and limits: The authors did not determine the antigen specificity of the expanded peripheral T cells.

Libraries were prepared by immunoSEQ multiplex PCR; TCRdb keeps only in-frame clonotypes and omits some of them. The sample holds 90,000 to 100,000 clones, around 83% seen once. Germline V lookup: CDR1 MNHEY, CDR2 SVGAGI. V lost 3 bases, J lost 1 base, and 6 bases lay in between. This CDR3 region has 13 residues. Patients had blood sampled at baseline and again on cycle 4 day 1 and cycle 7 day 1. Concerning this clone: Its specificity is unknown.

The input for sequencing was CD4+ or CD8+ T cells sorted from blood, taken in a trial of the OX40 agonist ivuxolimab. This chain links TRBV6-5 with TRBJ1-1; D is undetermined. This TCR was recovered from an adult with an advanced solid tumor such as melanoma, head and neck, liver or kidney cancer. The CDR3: CASSYGPNTEAFF. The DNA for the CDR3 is TGTGCCAGCAGTTATGGTCCGAACACTGAAGCTTTCTTT.